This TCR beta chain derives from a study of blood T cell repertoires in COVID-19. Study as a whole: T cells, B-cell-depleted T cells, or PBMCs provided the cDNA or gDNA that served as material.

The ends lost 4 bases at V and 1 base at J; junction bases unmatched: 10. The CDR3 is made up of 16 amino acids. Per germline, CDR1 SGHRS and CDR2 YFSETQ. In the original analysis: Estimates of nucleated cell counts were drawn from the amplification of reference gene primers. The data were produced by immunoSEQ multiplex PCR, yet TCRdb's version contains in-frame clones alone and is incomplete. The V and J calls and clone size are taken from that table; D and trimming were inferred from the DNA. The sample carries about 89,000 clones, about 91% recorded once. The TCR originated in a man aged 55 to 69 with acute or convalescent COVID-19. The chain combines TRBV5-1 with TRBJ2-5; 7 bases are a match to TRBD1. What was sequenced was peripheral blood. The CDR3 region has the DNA TGCGCCAGCAGCGTCCGACAGGGCGTCGGCCAAGAGACCCAGTACTTC. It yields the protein CASSVRQGVGQETQYF.